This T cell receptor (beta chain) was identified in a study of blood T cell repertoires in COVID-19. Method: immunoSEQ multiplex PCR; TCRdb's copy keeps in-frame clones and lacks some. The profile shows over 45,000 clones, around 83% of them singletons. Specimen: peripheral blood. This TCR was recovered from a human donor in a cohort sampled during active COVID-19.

CDR3 DNA: TGTGCCAGCAGACCCGGGACTAGCGGACCCTACGAGCAGTACTTC. Its translation: CASRPGTSGPYEQYF. The V and J genes are TRBV3-1 (or the pseudogene TRBV3-2) and TRBJ2-7; 11 bases line up with TRBD2. From germline, CDR1 is LGHDT and CDR2 YNNKEL (reference sequence). V shed 6 bases and J 2 bases; nucleotides not matched to a gene: 6. The CDR3 runs 15 residues.